Presented here are 14 T cell receptor beta chains from one specimen sequenced in a study of T-cell reconstitution after alpha-beta-depleted transplantation in children. For TCRbeta, the library was prepared with unique molecular identifiers. Each CDR3 protein gets one entry after TCRdb re-called the PCR reads with MiXCR. Here the sample spans 450,000 to 550,000 distinct CDR3 sequences, about 10% being singletons. Sequenced here: PBMCs, mostly from graft donor cells, sampled 180 days after TCRalphabeta/CD19-depleted stem cell transplant. The receptors stem from a female patient between 2 and 15 years old who had a stem cell transplant for aplastic anemia, so the T cells may come from the graft donor.

This clonotype occurred many times. V and J are TRBV24-1 and TRBJ2-1; D is ambiguous. CDR3 length: 16 amino acids. Trimming stripped 4 bases from V and 7 bases from J, with 19 bases between. CDR1 KGHDR and CDR2 SFDVKD come from the germline V gene. The DNA for the CDR3 is TGTGCCACCAGTGAGCCGCAGGCGGCGAGTAAGAATGAGCAGTTCTTC. It translates to CATSEPQAASKNEQFF.

In its sample, this clonotype was seen many times. The CDR3 nucleotides are TGCGCCAGCACACAAGGACAGAACACCGGGGAGCTGTTTTTT. This gives the protein CASTQGQNTGELFF. This chain uses TRBV5-1 with TRBJ2-2, with D tentatively TRBD1 (5 bases). Looked up from germline, CDR1 is SGHRS and CDR2 is YFSETQ. V was trimmed by 6 bases and J by 1 base, leaving 10 bases between them. This CDR3 is built from 14 residues.

The chain employs TRBV16 and TRBJ1-2; no firm D call. The germline V and J ends were trimmed by 5 bases and 4 bases, with 14 bases remaining between them. The germline gives CDR1 KGHSY, CDR2 FQNENV. This CDR3 is 14 amino acids long. CDR3 in amino acids: CASSSRLHGYGYTF. CDR3 DNA sequence: TGTGCCAGCAGCTCCAGGCTGCACGGCTATGGCTACACCTTC.

This clonotype was seen only a few times. The J gene is TRBJ2-7, the V gene TRBV20-1; 7 nucleotides line up with TRBD2. With 0 bases clipped from V and 3 bases from J, the junction kept 8 bases outside the gene matches. There are 15 residues in the CDR3. The germline V gene has CDR1 DFQATT and CDR2 SNEGSKA (reference sequence). As DNA, the CDR3 is TGCAGTGCTAGAGATACGAGCGGGAATCTCTACGAGCAGTACTTC. Its translation: CSARDTSGNLYEQYF.

The rearrangement joins TRBV20-1 to TRBJ2-2; the match to TRBD2 covers 9 bases. Germline V lookup: CDR1 DFQATT, CDR2 SNEGSKA (reference sequence). V trimming: 2 bases; J trimming: 4 bases; junction bases outside the gene matches: 5. This CDR3 contains 15 residues. Here the CDR3 reads CSARPVAGVTGELFF. The CDR3 DNA follows: TGCAGTGCTAGACCAGTAGCGGGAGTCACCGGGGAGCTGTTTTTT.

Only a few counts were recorded for this clonotype. This chain connects TRBV20-1 to TRBJ2-7; D is undetermined. The CDR3 is 13 amino acids. V lost 5 bases, J lost 2 bases, and 13 bases lay in between. CDR1 and CDR2 from the germline V gene are DFQATT and SNEGSKA (reference sequence). The CDR3 sequence is CSAPDLTPYEQYF. In nucleotides, the CDR3 is TGCAGTGCTCCGGATCTTACCCCCTACGAGCAGTACTTC.

This rearrangement joins TRBV30 to TRBJ2-2; tentatively, D is TRBD2 (5 bases). Germline values: CDR1 GTSNPN, CDR2 SVGIG (reference sequence). The CDR3 spans 12 residues. CDR3 sequence: CAVRENTGELFF. The CDR3 DNA is TGTGCGGTCCGGGAAAACACCGGGGAGCTGTTTTTT.

The V call is TRBV18, the J call TRBJ1-1; D call uncertain. The V end lost 4 bases, the J end lost 3 bases, and 9 bases lay between the germline ends. This CDR3 comprises 13 residues. From germline, CDR1 is KGHSH and CDR2 LQKENI. CDR3 sequence (DNA): TGTGCCAGCTCACTGCTGGAGGACACTGAAGCTTTCTTT. Translated: CASSLLEDTEAFF.

This clonotype was counted a few times. The chain combines TRBV6-5 with TRBJ2-5, with D perhaps matching TRBD1 (7 bases). Per germline, CDR1 MNHEY and CDR2 SVGAGI. Trimming removed 8 bases from V and 3 bases from J, with 16 bases in between. The CDR3 is made up of 14 amino acids. CDR3 amino acids: CASLQGRGEETQYF. As DNA, the CDR3 is TGTGCCAGCCTACAGGGGCGGGGTGAAGAGACCCAGTACTTC.

The table lists this clonotype with many counts. The chain employs TRBV5-1 and TRBJ1-4, with no clear D. Per the germline V gene, CDR1 is SGHRS and CDR2 is YFSETQ. The V and J ends lost 0 bases and 9 bases respectively, with 6 bases between them. The CDR3 runs to 12 residues. CDR3 residues: CASSLGGQKLFF. The CDR3 nucleotides are TGCGCCAGCAGCTTGGGAGGACAAAAACTGTTTTTT.

In this sample, this clonotype turned up many times. The J gene is TRBJ2-1, the V gene TRBV20-1, with TRBD2 matching over 9 bases. The CDR3 runs to 15 residues. Trimming cost V 1 base and J 8 bases; bases outside gene matches: 9. Germline values: CDR1 DFQATT, CDR2 SNEGSKA (reference sequence). CDR3 nucleotides: TGCAGTGCTAGAGTCCGGGGTAGCGGGGGCCATGAGCAGTTCTTC. Translated, it gives CSARVRGSGGHEQFF.

CDR3 loop: CAWGPGLNTDTQYF. The CDR3 nucleotides read TGTGCCTGGGGCCCGGGACTCAACACAGATACGCAGTATTTT. The chain joins TRBV30 to TRBJ2-3, with a tentative D call TRBD2 (6 bases). CDR3 length equals 14 residues. The V end lost 5 bases, the J end lost 2 bases, and 14 bases lay between the germline ends. Germline V gene data show CDR1 as GTSNPN and CDR2 as SVGIG (reference sequence).

The V and J genes are TRBV6-1 and TRBJ2-2, with TRBD2 as a possible D gene (6 bases). The ends were cut back, 6 bases at V and 6 bases at J, with 17 bases in the middle. From germline, CDR1 is MNHNS and CDR2 SASEGT. The CDR3 sequence is 15 residues long. The CDR3 nucleotides read TGTGCCAGCAGCCTGGGACTCCGAAATGCCGGGGAGCTGTTTTTT. This sequence encodes CASSLGLRNAGELFF.

This chain connects TRBV5-5 to TRBJ2-7; 7 bases agree with TRBD2. Germline V CDR1 and CDR2: SGHKS, YYEKEE (reference sequence). The CDR3 loop spans 17 amino acids. Losses at the gene ends were 3 bases for V and 1 base for J; bases not matched to a gene: 13. CDR3 sequence reads: CASSWAAGAGKSYEQYV. CDR3 bases: TGTGCCAGCAGCTGGGCGGCGGGAGCGGGAAAGTCCTACGAGCAGTACGTC.